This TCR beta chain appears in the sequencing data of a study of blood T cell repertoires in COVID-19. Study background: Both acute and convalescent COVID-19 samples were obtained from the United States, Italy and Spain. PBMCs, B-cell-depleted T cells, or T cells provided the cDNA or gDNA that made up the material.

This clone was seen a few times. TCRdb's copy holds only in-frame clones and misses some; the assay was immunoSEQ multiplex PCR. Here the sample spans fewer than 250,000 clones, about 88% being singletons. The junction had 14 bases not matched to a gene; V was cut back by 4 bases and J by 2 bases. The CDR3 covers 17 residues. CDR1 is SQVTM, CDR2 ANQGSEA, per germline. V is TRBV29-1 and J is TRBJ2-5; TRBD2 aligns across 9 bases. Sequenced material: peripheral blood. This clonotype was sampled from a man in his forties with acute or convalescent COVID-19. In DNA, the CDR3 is TGCAGCGTTGGGGGAGGGCTAGCGGGAATGGTACAAGAGACCCAGTACTTC. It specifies CSVGGGLAGMVQETQYF.